A single sample is the source of the 24 T cell receptor beta chains below, sequenced in a study of blood T cell repertoires in COVID-19. Only in-frame clones appear in the TCRdb table, and some are missing; sequencing was by immunoSEQ multiplex PCR. Of 100,000 to 150,000 clones detected, nearly 70% appear once; the ten largest clones hold around 1.8%. The sample was peripheral blood. These receptors were obtained from a woman between 70 and 85 years old with acute or convalescent COVID-19.

The rearrangement uses TRBV5-1 and TRBJ1-3; TRBD1 might be the D (6 bases). Germline CDR1 is SGHRS and CDR2 is YFSETQ. CDR3 length: 14 residues. Trimming cost V 4 bases and J 0 bases, with 8 bases left between them. In DNA form, the CDR3 reads TGCGCCAGCAGCGTGGACAGCTCTGGAAACACCATATATTTT. This translates into CASSVDSSGNTIYF.

The rearrangement joins TRBV4-3 to TRBJ1-4, with 7 bases lining up with TRBD1. V lost 1 base to trimming and J lost 10 bases; unmatched junction nucleotides: 3. CDR3 length equals 13 residues. Germline CDR1 reads LGHNA; CDR2 reads YSLEER. The CDR3 sequence: CASSQAPGGKLFF. DNA for the CDR3: TGCGCCAGCAGCCAAGCGCCAGGGGGAAAACTGTTTTTT.

The chain employs TRBV5-6 and TRBJ1-1, with D perhaps TRBD1 (5 bases). The CDR3 runs to 16 residues. Trimming pared 4 bases from V and 1 base from J, leaving 17 bases between. Per germline, CDR1 SGHDT and CDR2 YYEEEE. Here the CDR3 reads CASSELKFQGNTEAFF. CDR3 DNA sequence: TGTGCCAGCAGCGAATTAAAGTTTCAGGGGAACACTGAAGCTTTCTTT.

This CDR3 is CASSPPGGQEKLFF. The CDR3 DNA is TGTGCCAGCTCACCACCAGGGGGACAAGAAAAACTGTTTTTT. The chain couples TRBV18 to TRBJ1-4; D is possibly TRBD1 (6 bases). The CDR3 is 14 residues long. Germline V gene data show CDR1 as KGHSH and CDR2 as LQKENI. V lost 0 bases and J 8 bases, leaving 10 bases between the germline ends.

The V and J genes are TRBV28 and TRBJ1-2, with a possible D match to TRBD1 (5 bases). Germline V gene data show CDR1 as MDHEN and CDR2 as SYDVKM. V was shortened by 6 bases and J by 7 bases, with 21 bases between the two germline ends. CDR3 length equals 15 residues. The CDR3 loop reads CASSIPGRNQGGYTF. CDR3 nucleotides: TGTGCCAGCAGCATACCGGGCCGGAATCAGGGTGGCTACACCTTC.

J is TRBJ2-1 and V is TRBV2; 10 bases fit TRBD2. The ends lost 5 bases at V and 7 bases at J; junction bases unmatched: 8. Germline V gene sequence: CDR1 SNHLY, CDR2 FYNNEI. The CDR3 sequence is 15 residues long. CDR3 region: CASSSSGRALNEQFF. DNA for the CDR3: TGTGCCAGCAGTTCAAGCGGGAGGGCCTTAAATGAGCAGTTCTTC.

As for this clone: The sample carries other DNA sequences with the same CDR3. This rearrangement joins TRBV18 to TRBJ2-7; 7 bases match TRBD1. V was clipped by 1 base and J by 0 bases; unmatched bases: 0. The CDR3 is 14 amino acids. Looked up from germline, CDR1 is KGHSH and CDR2 is LQKENI. CDR3 DNA sequence: TGTGCCAGCTCACCACGGGACAGCTCCTACGAGCAGTACTTC. Translating gives CASSPRDSSYEQYF.

In this sample, this clone turned up once. This rearrangement joins TRBV10-2 to TRBJ2-5, with TRBD2 matching 11 bases. The CDR3 runs 15 residues. The junction had 2 bases not matched to a gene; V was cut back by 0 bases and J by 5 bases. Germline values: CDR1 WSHSY, CDR2 SAAADI. The CDR3 bases are TGCGCCAGCAGTGAGTCGTCTAGCGGGGGGGAGACCCAGTACTTC. Amino acids: CASSESSSGGETQYF.

This chain joins TRBV7-9 and TRBJ2-2; TRBD1 matches at 10 bases. V lost 5 bases to trimming and J lost 6 bases; unmatched junction nucleotides: 3. CDR3 size: 14 residues. Germline loops: CDR1 SEHNR, CDR2 FQNEAQ (reference sequence). The CDR3 bases are TGTGCCAGCAGCACGGGACAGGGGTCCGGGGAGCTGTTTTTT. Amino acid sequence: CASSTGQGSGELFF.

This chain connects TRBV7-2 to TRBJ2-5; 15 positions match TRBD2. Losses at the gene ends were 6 bases for V and 5 bases for J; bases not matched to a gene: 13. Germline CDR1 and CDR2: SGHTA and FQGNSA. The CDR3 is made up of 18 amino acids. Here the CDR3 DNA reads TGTGCCAGCAGTCCAGCCGGACTAGCGGGGGGGCCTCGGGAGACCCAGTACTTC. It is translated as CASSPAGLAGGPRETQYF.

The count of this clone is one. The chain uses TRBV6-5 and TRBJ2-6, with 8 bases fitting TRBD1. Germline CDR1 MNHEY, CDR2 SVGAGI. V dropped 3 bases and J dropped 4; count of bases not matched to a gene: 5. The CDR3 is 16 amino acids. CDR3 in amino acids: CASSYSGGAGANVLTF. DNA of the CDR3: TGTGCCAGCAGTTATTCAGGGGGCGCCGGGGCCAACGTCCTGACTTTC.

V gene TRBV19 combines with J gene TRBJ1-1; D perhaps matches TRBD1 (6 bases). This CDR3 region has 16 residues. With 7 bases removed from V and 1 base from J, the gap between germline ends came to 19 bases. Germline V gene lookup returns CDR1 LNHDA and CDR2 SQIVND (reference sequence). The CDR3 coding sequence is TGTGCCAGTACTCTATCCAGGGGCACAAAGAACACTGAAGCTTTCTTT. This encodes CASTLSRGTKNTEAFF.

The rearrangement links TRBV4-3 to TRBJ2-3, with 9 bases aligning to TRBD2. Germline trimming cut 1 base from V and 3 bases from J; bases unmatched to any gene: 8. CDR3 size: 17 residues. Looked up from germline, CDR1 is LGHNA and CDR2 is YSLEER. The CDR3 reads CASSQGGAGGMTDTQYF. The CDR3 coding sequence is TGCGCCAGCAGCCAAGGAGGAGCGGGGGGAATGACAGATACGCAGTATTTT.

The chain has TRBV28 and TRBJ1-5, with 8 bases aligning to TRBD1. With V trimmed by 7 bases and J by 3 bases, 8 bases remained unmatched. The CDR3 is made up of 15 amino acids. Germline CDR1 and CDR2: MDHEN and SYDVKM. Written as DNA, the CDR3 is TGTGCCAGCACCCCGGACAGGGTCACCAATCAGCCCCAGCATTTT. Translated, it gives CASTPDRVTNQPQHF.

Here the CDR3 DNA reads TGTGCCAGCAGTTTACCGGGACAGGTCTATGGCTACACCTTC. Protein: CASSLPGQVYGYTF. The gene calls are TRBV28 and TRBJ1-2; 8 positions agree with TRBD1. Per germline, CDR1 MDHEN and CDR2 SYDVKM. Unmatched junction bases numbered 3, after V lost 2 bases and J lost 4 bases. CDR3 length: 14 amino acids.

This clone occurred once. The chain employs TRBV2 and TRBJ2-3; 8 bases are shared with TRBD1. Per the germline V gene, CDR1 is SNHLY and CDR2 is FYNNEI. The CDR3 is made up of 15 amino acids. Trimming removed 7 bases from V and 2 bases from J; junction bases left unmatched: 8. The CDR3 sequence: CASKSTGVPTDTQYF. In nucleotides, the CDR3 is TGTGCCAGCAAATCGACAGGGGTGCCCACAGATACGCAGTATTTT.

The chain employs TRBV6-5 and TRBJ1-5; D gene uncertain. Trimming took 7 bases from V and 0 from J, leaving 7 bases between them. This CDR3 has 13 residues. CDR1 and CDR2 from the germline V gene are MNHEY and SVGAGI. CDR3 nucleotide sequence: TGTGCCAGCACCTCCTTTAGCAATCAGCCCCAGCATTTT. Translating it yields CASTSFSNQPQHF.

This clone showed up just once. This rearrangement joins TRBV18 to TRBJ2-7; 12 nucleotides match TRBD1. Per germline, CDR1 KGHSH and CDR2 LQKENI. The V segment lost 6 bases and the J segment 7 bases; nucleotides outside the gene matches: 10. The CDR3 is 15 amino acids. The CDR3 region is CASSGTGGPLVEQYF. CDR3 bases: TGTGCCAGCTCCGGGACAGGGGGCCCTCTGGTAGAGCAGTACTTC.

This chain links TRBV5-4 with TRBJ2-2; 7 bases are shared with TRBD1. CDR1 SGHNT and CDR2 YYREEE come from the germline V gene (reference sequence). The CDR3 loop spans 16 amino acids. V lost 3 bases and J lost 2; bases outside the gene matches: 7. This CDR3 is CASSWETGLNTGELFF. CDR3 DNA: TGTGCCAGCAGCTGGGAGACAGGGTTAAACACCGGGGAGCTGTTTTTT.

There are a few counts of this clone. V is TRBV14 and J is TRBJ1-2, with unresolved D. CDR3 size: 12 residues. Germline V gives CDR1 SGHDN, CDR2 FVKESK. V shed 2 bases and J shed 2 bases, with 3 bases lying between them. CDR3 in DNA: TGTGCCAGCAGCCAAAGCAACTATGGCTACACCTTC. As protein: CASSQSNYGYTF. The whole variable domain, filled in from reference TRBV14 and TRBJ1-2, reads EAGVTQFPSHSVIEKGQTVTLRCDPISGHDNLYWYRRVMGKEIKFLLHFVKESKQDESGMPNNRFLAERTGGTYSTLKVQPAELEDSGVYFCASSQSNYGYTFGSGTRLTVV.

This clone was detected a few times. V is TRBV6-2 or TRBV6-3 and J is TRBJ2-7; D is perhaps TRBD2 (6 bases). The CDR3 covers 14 residues. V lost 1 base to trimming and J lost 3 bases, with 10 bases between them. Germline V lookup: CDR1 MNHEY, CDR2 SVGEGT. Here the CDR3 reads CASSYWQGGYEQYF. In nucleotides, the CDR3 is TGTGCCAGCAGTTACTGGCAGGGAGGCTACGAGCAGTACTTC.

This chain connects TRBV27 to TRBJ2-1, with D possibly matching TRBD2 (6 bases). The V end lost 8 bases, the J end lost 9 bases, and 11 bases lay between the germline ends. CDR3 length equals 11 residues. In germline, CDR1 is MNHEY, CDR2 SMNVEV (reference sequence). The CDR3 nucleotides read TGTGCCAGCGGGAGGCAGGTTGAGCAGTTCTTC. Translating gives CASGRQVEQFF.

This chain uses TRBV7-9 with TRBJ1-6, with unresolved D. This CDR3 spans 12 amino acids. Germline V gene sequence: CDR1 SEHNR, CDR2 FQNEAQ (reference sequence). Trimming took off 3 bases at V and 8 bases at J, with 5 bases between the two ends. The DNA for the CDR3 is TGTGCCAGCAGCTTCGAGGATTCACCCCTCCACTTT. Translating gives CASSFEDSPLHF.

A single count supports this clone. The chain employs TRBV13 and TRBJ2-7; D is perhaps TRBD1 (6 bases). The CDR3 loop spans 14 amino acids. V was pared by 3 bases and J by 0 bases, with 9 bases between. Germline values: CDR1 PRHDT, CDR2 FYEKMQ (reference sequence). The CDR3 nucleotides read TGTGCCAGCAGCTTCGGACAGAGCTCCTACGAGCAGTACTTC. Its protein is CASSFGQSSYEQYF.